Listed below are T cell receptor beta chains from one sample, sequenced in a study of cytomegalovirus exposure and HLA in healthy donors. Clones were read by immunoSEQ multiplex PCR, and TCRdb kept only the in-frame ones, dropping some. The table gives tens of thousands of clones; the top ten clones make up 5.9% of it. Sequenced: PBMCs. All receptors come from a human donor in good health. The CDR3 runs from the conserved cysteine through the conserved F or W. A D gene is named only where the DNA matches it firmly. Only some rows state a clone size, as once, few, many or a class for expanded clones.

CASSQGATDTQYF TGCGCCAGCAGCCAAGGAGCGACAGATACGCAGTATTTT TRBJ2-3 TRBV4-1 . .
CASLDAGGGRSGELFF TGCGCCAGCCTAGATGCTGGCGGGGGGCGGTCCGGGGAGCTGTTTTTT TRBJ2-2 TRBV10-2 . TRBD2
CAWSAYAGTSSYNSPLHF TGTGCCTGGAGTGCCTACGCCGGGACTAGCTCCTATAATTCACCCCTACACTTT TRBJ1-6 TRBV30 . .
CASSRRQGRENQYF TGTGCCAGCTCACGGCGACAGGGTAGAGAGAACCAGTACTTC TRBJ2-5 TRBV18 . TRBD1
CASRGQGTGELFF TGCGCCAGCAGGGGACAGGGGACCGGGGAGCTGTTTTTT TRBJ2-2 TRBV10-1 . TRBD1
CASSLAGQGRQPQHF TGTGCCAGCAGTTTAGCTGGACAGGGGCGTCAGCCCCAGCATTTT TRBJ1-5 TRBV28 . TRBD1
CASSDGQGYNEQFF TGTGCCAGCAGTGACGGACAGGGCTACAATGAGCAGTTCTTC TRBJ2-1 TRBV6-1 . TRBD1
CASGSTATYEQYF TGTGCCAGCGGGTCGACAGCCACCTACGAGCAGTACTTC TRBJ2-7 TRBV28 . .
CASSEARGTYNGNQPQHF TGTGCCAGCAGTGAAGCGCGGGGGACTTACAATGGCAATCAGCCCCAGCATTTT TRBJ1-5 TRBV2 . .
CASSEMGDWTEAFF TGTGCCAGCAGCGAGATGGGCGATTGGACTGAAGCTTTCTTT TRBJ1-1 TRBV16 . .
CASGQGGTTYEQYF TGCGCCAGCGGCCAGGGGGGAACTACGTACGAGCAGTACTTC TRBJ2-7 TRBV5-1 . .
CASSLVLAGNMNTEAFF TGTGCCAGCAGCTTAGTTTTGGCAGGTAACATGAACACTGAAGCTTTCTTT TRBJ1-1 TRBV7-9 . .
CASSPIQGLYTGELFF TGTGCCAGCAGTCCAATCCAGGGATTGTACACCGGGGAGCTGTTTTTT TRBJ2-2 TRBV14 . .
CASSPDRDPLRGYTF TGTGCCAGCAGCCCGGACAGGGACCCACTCCGCGGCTACACCTTC TRBJ1-2 TRBV13 . TRBD1
CASSTSGTGAYNEQFF TGTGCCAGTAGTACCTCCGGGACAGGGGCCTACAATGAGCAGTTCTTC TRBJ2-1 TRBV19 . TRBD1
CASSQDRAPGSTGELFF TGCGCCAGCAGCCAAGATCGGGCCCCGGGGAGCACCGGGGAGCTGTTTTTT TRBJ2-2 TRBV4-1 . .
CASSLQYTPNYGYTF TGTGCCAGCAGCCTTCAGTATACCCCTAACTATGGCTACACCTTC TRBJ1-2 TRBV5-4 . .
CASSVGPSGGYYSTDTQYF TGTGCCAGCAGCGTAGGGCCGAGCGGGGGGTACTATAGCACAGATACGCAGTATTTT TRBJ2-3 TRBV9 . TRBD2
CASRPAGEETQYF TGTGCCAGCAGACCTGCGGGGGAAGAGACCCAGTACTTC TRBJ2-5 TRBV28 . TRBD2
CASSEGTGYTEAFF TGTGCCAGCAGTGAGGGGACAGGTTACACTGAAGCTTTCTTT TRBJ1-1 TRBV2 . TRBD1
CASSLITGGYNEQFF TGTGCCAGCAGCTTGATAACAGGGGGGTACAATGAGCAGTTCTTC TRBJ2-1 TRBV5-6 . TRBD1
CASSQPDFQENQYF TGCGCCAGCAGCCAACCGGACTTTCAAGAGAACCAGTACTTC TRBJ2-5 TRBV4-1 . .
CASSLYSGVGGELFF TGCGCCAGCAGCCTCTATTCAGGGGTTGGTGGGGAGCTGTTTTTT TRBJ2-2 TRBV5-1 . .
CASSSRTGADRGYTF TGTGCCAGCAGTTCCCGGACAGGGGCCGATCGAGGCTACACCTTC TRBJ1-2 TRBV28 . TRBD1
CASSLKGAGTGELFF TGCGCCAGCAGCTTAAAGGGGGCAGGCACCGGGGAGCTGTTTTTT TRBJ2-2 TRBV10-1 . TRBD1
CASRPQGAAFTSVAFF TGTGCCAGCAGGCCACAGGGGGCAGCTTTTACGTCGGTGGCTTTCTTT TRBJ1-1 TRBV2 . TRBD1
CASSLQGMNTEAFF TGTGCCAGCAGCTTACAGGGGATGAACACTGAAGCTTTCTTT TRBJ1-1 TRBV7-6 hyperexpanded .
CASSSGRGMNTEAFF TGTGCCAGCAGCTCCGGACGGGGAATGAACACTGAAGCTTTCTTT TRBJ1-1 TRBV7-3 . .
CASRDTGRGSSYEQYF TGTGCCAGCAGGGATACAGGGAGGGGAAGCTCCTACGAGCAGTACTTC TRBJ2-7 TRBV7-9 . .